The rows below give T cell receptor beta chains drawn from one sample of a study of cytomegalovirus exposure and HLA in healthy donors. The data were produced by immunoSEQ multiplex PCR, yet TCRdb's version contains in-frame clones alone and is incomplete. The sample shows about 49,000 clones, roughly 92% of them seen only once. Specimen: PBMCs. The receptor source for this set is a man in his late teens or twenties in good health and CMV-seronegative. Both conserved end residues are part of each CDR3. Fields, in order: V gene, J gene, CDR3 protein.

v_call: TRBV12-5
j_call: TRBJ2-7
cdr3_aa: CARPRSTGGGEQYF

v_call: TRBV5-6
j_call: TRBJ1-2
cdr3_aa: CAILPYGYTF

v_call: TRBV4-2
j_call: TRBJ2-5
cdr3_aa: CASSAGQGSQETQYF

v_call: TRBV2
j_call: TRBJ2-3
cdr3_aa: CAQILAGVVGTDTQYF

v_call: TRBV28
j_call: TRBJ2-1
cdr3_aa: CASSLGGLASYNEQFF

v_call: TRBV2
j_call: TRBJ1-1
cdr3_aa: CASSTRQEGTEAFF

v_call: TRBV2
j_call: TRBJ2-7
cdr3_aa: CASRRPGLEQYF

v_call: TRBV10-2
j_call: TRBJ2-1
cdr3_aa: CASSAGTSGYNEQFF

v_call: TRBV5-6
j_call: TRBJ2-3
cdr3_aa: CASSLGGLSTQYF

v_call: TRBV18
j_call: TRBJ2-2
cdr3_aa: CASSPPARGDGELFF

v_call: TRBV5-5
j_call: TRBJ2-1
cdr3_aa: CASSPSGTHNEQFF

v_call: TRBV5-6
j_call: TRBJ1-2
cdr3_aa: CASSFDSRSSYGYTF

v_call: TRBV28
j_call: TRBJ1-5
cdr3_aa: CASSLAGQPQHF

v_call: TRBV7-3
j_call: TRBJ2-2
cdr3_aa: CASSPNSMNTGELFF

v_call: TRBV28
j_call: TRBJ2-3
cdr3_aa: CASSSPASGGDTQYF

v_call: TRBV5-6
j_call: TRBJ1-2
cdr3_aa: CASSIPQRRRGGDGYTF

v_call: TRBV28
j_call: TRBJ1-5
cdr3_aa: CASRMGGGNQPQHF

v_call: TRBV6-6
j_call: TRBJ1-3
cdr3_aa: CASSYSFNGNTIYF

v_call: TRBV25-1
j_call: TRBJ2-5
cdr3_aa: CASSHAGRYQETQYF

v_call: TRBV2
j_call: TRBJ2-7
cdr3_aa: CASRAGVHEQYF

v_call: TRBV7-2
j_call: TRBJ2-3
cdr3_aa: CASSRSRTSGVTDTQYF

v_call: TRBV29-1
j_call: TRBJ2-2
cdr3_aa: CSVETRGLNGGELFF

v_call: TRBV27
j_call: TRBJ2-7
cdr3_aa: CASSRKTSGRDEQYF

v_call: TRBV7-9
j_call: TRBJ1-1
cdr3_aa: CASSSRAENTEAFF

v_call: TRBV21-1
j_call: TRBJ2-2
cdr3_aa: CASSTTGGASGELFF

v_call: TRBV7-9
j_call: TRBJ2-1
cdr3_aa: CASSSRGRDYNEQFF

v_call: TRBV5-8
j_call: TRBJ2-2
cdr3_aa: CASSPGTGGPYTGELFF

v_call: TRBV5-4
j_call: TRBJ2-1
cdr3_aa: CASSLGLAGEYNEQFF

v_call: TRBV7-9
j_call: TRBJ2-2
cdr3_aa: CASRETGAGELFF

v_call: TRBV29-1
j_call: TRBJ2-2
cdr3_aa: CSVHQLGQANTGELFF

v_call: TRBV10-3
j_call: TRBJ2-3
cdr3_aa: CAISGAGGTDTQYF

v_call: TRBV6-6
j_call: TRBJ1-1
cdr3_aa: CASSGEQGAMNTEAFF

v_call: TRBV10-1
j_call: TRBJ2-7
cdr3_aa: CASSSSGSYEQYF

v_call: TRBV19
j_call: TRBJ1-1
cdr3_aa: CASRGKSMNTEAFF

v_call: TRBV5-1
j_call: TRBJ2-2
cdr3_aa: CASSFGTDTGELFF

v_call: TRBV5-5
j_call: TRBJ1-2
cdr3_aa: CASSLAPNYGYTF

v_call: TRBV11-2
j_call: TRBJ2-1
cdr3_aa: CASRSIAGRYNEQFF

v_call: TRBV2
j_call: TRBJ1-2
cdr3_aa: CASSEMQAGYGYTF

v_call: TRBV2
j_call: TRBJ1-4
cdr3_aa: CASGTGVGEKLFF

v_call: TRBV6-1
j_call: TRBJ1-2
cdr3_aa: CASSEKLNSNYGYTF

v_call: TRBV27
j_call: TRBJ2-7
cdr3_aa: CASSSGLGREQYF

v_call: TRBV10-3
j_call: TRBJ2-6
cdr3_aa: CAMSPGLAASGANVLTF

v_call: TRBV6-5
j_call: TRBJ2-6
cdr3_aa: CASSYTTGSGANVLTF

v_call: TRBV9
j_call: TRBJ2-3
cdr3_aa: CASGGARNTDTQYF

v_call: TRBV5-8
j_call: TRBJ2-1
cdr3_aa: CASRLAGGTYNEQFF

v_call: TRBV29-1
j_call: TRBJ2-5
cdr3_aa: CSVEFRGLARQETQYF

v_call: TRBV30
j_call: TRBJ1-1
cdr3_aa: CAWATELNTEAFF

v_call: TRBV27
j_call: TRBJ2-3
cdr3_aa: CASKRTSEGSTDTQYF

v_call: TRBV5-6
j_call: TRBJ2-5
cdr3_aa: CASSLEGGRRWETQYF

v_call: TRBV30
j_call: TRBJ2-1
cdr3_aa: CAWSVGRGFDNEQFF

v_call: TRBV5-1
j_call: TRBJ2-7
cdr3_aa: CASTWGQGAYEQYF

v_call: TRBV7-2
j_call: TRBJ2-3
cdr3_aa: CASSLWTSTDTQYF

v_call: TRBV2
j_call: TRBJ2-7
cdr3_aa: CASSVGRRGHYEQYF

v_call: TRBV7-2
j_call: TRBJ2-7
cdr3_aa: CASSFRSNEQYF

v_call: TRBV9
j_call: TRBJ2-1
cdr3_aa: CASSASGSSYNEQFF